This TCR beta chain was identified in a study of shared clonotypes between healthy human individuals. As regards this clone: Its antigen is undetermined.

The CDR3 is made up of 16 amino acids. Germline-derived CDR1 and CDR2 are SGHRS and YFSETQ. The V end lost 0 bases, the J end lost 4 bases, and 13 bases lay between the germline ends. Genomic DNA per cell subset filled all wells of several immunoSEQ plates. Sequencing was performed with immunoSEQ multiplex PCR; in TCRdb, only in-frame clones are kept and a portion is missing. The table has roughly 2.4 million clones, around 95% seen once; the top ten hold roughly 0.13%. Study-wide points: Rarefaction revealed incomplete sorted-subset sequencing despite large depth.

This clonotype originated in a man aged 18 to 30 in good health. Sequencing was performed on naive CD4+ T cells sorted from blood. Subset denoted: CD45RA+ positively selected. This chain links TRBV5-1 with TRBJ2-2, with D possibly being TRBD1 or TRBD2 (6 bases each). In DNA, the CDR3 is TGCGCCAGCAGCTTGGTTGATGGGGGGCCCACCGGGGAGCTGTTTTTT. Its translation: CASSLVDGGPTGELFF.